Below, 17 T cell receptor beta chains from the same sample are listed, as sequenced in a study of T cells in Graves' hyperthyroidism and ophthalmopathy. The CDR3 regions of TCR beta were amplified from RNA transcripts. Primed by the HTBI set, a first-round RT-PCR was run on the TCR CDR3. MiXCR was run by TCRdb on the multiplex PCR reads, yielding one entry per CDR3 protein. The data contain hundreds of thousands of distinct CDR3 sequences, less than 45% of them singletons. Sample: peripheral blood or thyroid tissue (not recorded which). These receptor sequences come from an adult man with Graves' disease, either hyperthyroidism or ophthalmopathy (not recorded which).

The chain combines TRBV28 with TRBJ1-2; D unclear. Looked up from germline, CDR1 is MDHEN and CDR2 is SYDVKM. The CDR3 runs 14 residues. V was trimmed by 10 bases and J by 2 bases, leaving 17 bases between them. The CDR3 sequence is CANPASPRNYGYTF. The DNA of the CDR3 is TGTGCCAACCCCGCAAGCCCTCGGAACTATGGCTACACCTTC.

The rearrangement uses TRBV7-8 and TRBJ2-7, with TRBD1 identical over 9 bases. The CDR3 is 13 residues long. Trimming cost V 6 bases and J 6 bases; bases outside gene matches: 6. The germline V gene has CDR1 SGHVS and CDR2 FQNEAQ. DNA for the CDR3: TGTGCCAGCAGGGGGACAGGGTTCCCCGAGCAGTACTTC. The encoded protein is CASRGTGFPEQYF.

The chain joins TRBV12-3 or TRBV12-4 to TRBJ1-1; 7 positions match TRBD1. CDR3 size: 13 residues. V lost 6 bases and J lost 4; bases outside the gene matches: 5. DNA for the CDR3: TGTGCCAGCAGGAACAGGGGAGCCACTGAAGCTTTCTTT. Translated: CASRNRGATEAFF.

This clonotype was picked up many times. The gene calls are TRBV10-3 and TRBJ1-3, with unresolved D. Germline CDR1 reads ENHRY; CDR2 reads SYGVKD. The CDR3 length is 15 residues. Trimming left V 4 bases short and J 1 base short, with 11 bases between. The CDR3 sequence: CAISVGSASGNTIYF. The CDR3 nucleotides read TGTGCCATCAGTGTTGGCAGCGCTTCTGGAAACACCATATATTTT.

The sample holds a few counts of this clonotype. For the CDR3, the DNA is TGCGCCAGCAGCCAAGTCGGACGGCTCAGCTCTGGGGCCAACGTCCTGACTTTC. Its protein product is CASSQVGRLSSGANVLTF. The chain links TRBV4-1 to TRBJ2-6; D call uncertain. Trimming removed 1 base at V and 0 bases at J, with 13 bases between. The CDR3 runs 18 residues. Germline assignment: CDR1 MGHRA and CDR2 YSYEKL.

The chain employs TRBV29-1 and TRBJ1-2, with 8 bases matching TRBD1. The junction had 11 bases not matched to a gene; V was cut back by 8 bases and J by 6 bases. This CDR3 has 13 residues. Germline V gives CDR1 SQVTM, CDR2 ANQGSEA. DNA of the CDR3: TGCAGCTTACTGTCCGACAGGGGCGATGGCTACACCTTC. It yields the protein CSLLSDRGDGYTF.

This clonotype was observed many times. V usage is TRBV29-1 and J usage is TRBJ2-7; D is unresolved. Trimming left V 0 bases short and J 4 bases short, with 4 bases between. The CDR3 covers 11 residues. The germline V gene encodes CDR1 SQVTM and CDR2 ANQGSEA. This chain's CDR3 is CSVEDRYEQYF. DNA of the CDR3: TGCAGCGTTGAAGACAGATACGAGCAGTACTTC.

The chain links TRBV29-1 to TRBJ1-4, with 7 bases aligning to TRBD1. CDR1 is SQVTM, CDR2 ANQGSEA, per germline. This CDR3 is built from 11 residues. V lost 6 bases, J lost 8 bases, and 3 bases stayed unmatched. CDR3 sequence: CSVTGREKLFF. The DNA for the CDR3 is TGCAGCGTGACAGGGCGAGAAAAACTGTTTTTT.

This clonotype was counted ten times or more. The chain has TRBV12-3 or TRBV12-4 and TRBJ1-4, with D possibly matching TRBD1 (6 bases). The germline V and J ends were trimmed by 1 base and 3 bases, with 6 bases remaining between them. The CDR3 is made up of 14 amino acids. The CDR3 protein is CASSLEGANEKLFF. CDR3 coding DNA: TGTGCCAGCAGTTTAGAGGGGGCTAATGAAAAACTGTTTTTT.

The table lists this clonotype with a few counts. The chain has TRBV25-1 and TRBJ2-3; possibly TRBD1 for D (5 bases). V lost 1 base, J lost 6 bases, and 8 bases lay in between. The CDR3 has 13 residues. Germline V CDR1 and CDR2: MGHDK, SYGVNS. Here the CDR3 reads CASSESAGDTQYF. The DNA for the CDR3 is TGTGCCAGCAGTGAATCCGCAGGGGATACGCAGTATTTT.

This clonotype showed up just a few times. This rearrangement joins TRBV15 to TRBJ2-7; weak D call: TRBD2 (5 bases). V lost 0 bases to trimming and J lost 4 bases, with 19 bases between them. The germline V gene encodes CDR1 LNHNV and CDR2 YYDKDF (reference sequence). The CDR3 spans 17 residues. CDR3 sequence: CATSRDLGLEGFYEQYF. CDR3 nucleotide sequence: TGTGCCACCAGCAGAGATCTCGGGCTAGAGGGTTTTTACGAGCAGTACTTC. The variable domain in full, with the rest retrieved from reference TRBV15 and TRBJ2-7, is DAMVIQNPRYQVTQFGKPVTLSCSQTLNHNVMYWYQQKSSQAPKLLFHYYDKDFNNEADTPDNFQSRRPNTSFCFLDIRSPGLGDTAMYLCATSRDLGLEGFYEQYFGPGTRLTVT.

V is TRBV19 and J is TRBJ1-5; 9 bases fit TRBD1. The J segment lost 7 bases and the V segment lost 5 bases, leaving 6 bases of the junction unmatched. The CDR3 covers 14 residues. Germline CDR1 is LNHDA and CDR2 is SQIVND (reference sequence). The CDR3: CASSQGQGWQPQHF. The CDR3 nucleotides are TGTGCCAGTAGTCAGGGACAGGGTTGGCAGCCCCAGCATTTT.

The V call is TRBV10-3, the J call TRBJ2-7; 9 nucleotides match TRBD1. Germline-derived CDR1 and CDR2 are ENHRY and SYGVKD. The CDR3 runs 15 residues. The junction had 8 bases not matched to a gene; V was cut back by 3 bases and J by 5 bases. CDR3 sequence reads: CAISEIGQGTNEQYF. The CDR3 region has the DNA TGTGCCATCAGTGAAATAGGACAGGGGACCAACGAGCAGTACTTC.

This clonotype was counted a few times. The V call is TRBV7-2, the J call TRBJ1-5; D is ambiguous. CDR3 length equals 14 residues. CDR1 is SGHTA, CDR2 FQGNSA, per germline. V lost 4 bases and J 7 bases, leaving 14 bases between the germline ends. The CDR3 spells CASSSRPVVQPQHF. The DNA for the CDR3 is TGTGCCAGCAGCTCCAGACCAGTAGTACAGCCCCAGCATTTT.

The chain links TRBV15 to TRBJ2-3, with D possibly being TRBD1 or TRBD2 (5 bases each). The germline gives CDR1 LNHNV, CDR2 YYDKDF (reference sequence). The CDR3 has 15 amino acids. Trimming left V 4 bases short and J 2 bases short, with 13 bases between. In DNA form, the CDR3 reads TGTGCCACCAGCATGTTGGGACGTCTCACAGATACGCAGTATTTT. Amino acid sequence: CATSMLGRLTDTQYF.

In this sample, this clonotype turned up a few times. The rearrangement joins TRBV7-9 to TRBJ1-3; the match to TRBD1 covers 7 bases. The germline V gene has CDR1 SEHNR and CDR2 FQNEAQ (reference sequence). The trim removed 5 bases at V and 0 bases at J, leaving 7 bases unmatched. This CDR3 contains 16 residues. The CDR3 bases are TGTGCCAGCAGCCACCCCGGGACAGTCTCTGGAAACACCATATATTTT. Translated: CASSHPGTVSGNTIYF.

As concerns this clonotype: With a much larger clone just one base away, this may be a read error. This sequence joins TRBV12-3 or TRBV12-4 and TRBJ1-5; no definite D call. The V and J ends lost 6 bases and 3 bases respectively, with 21 bases between them. CDR3 length: 17 residues. Here the CDR3 DNA reads TGTGCCAGCAGCCCATCTCCCCCGAACAGCAACAATCAGCCCCAGCATTTT. It encodes CASSPSPPNSNNQPQHF.